Listed below are T cell receptor beta chains from one sample, sequenced in a study of T cell repertoires in cytomegalovirus infection. TCRdb reprocessed the reads via MiXCR and lists one record per CDR3 protein. The table has about 600,000 distinct CDR3 sequences, approximately 25% seen once; the top ten hold less than 10%. Sequences were obtained from CD8+ T cells from PBMCs. The source of these receptors is a human donor in good health (CMV status not recorded). Some clones in this sample may be carry-over from other donors' samples. Each CDR3 is given with its conserved first and last residue. Fields, in order: J gene, V gene, CDR3 protein.

TRBJ2-3	TRBV5-4	CASSLPGGPLDTQYF
TRBJ2-1	TRBV7-9	CASSLGPQEQFF
TRBJ2-7	TRBV27	CASSEEAINSYEQYF
TRBJ2-3	TRBV9	CASSVGERDTQYF
TRBJ2-7	TRBV12-3/TRBV12-4	CASSPGAYEQYF
TRBJ2-6	TRBV28	CASGLPRVAGPRSPYSGANVLTF
TRBJ2-7	TRBV6-2/TRBV6-3	CASTSYSYEQYF
TRBJ1-5	TRBV10-1	CASRIDAGNQPQHF
TRBJ2-1	TRBV20-1	CSARDPGAYNEQFF
TRBJ1-1	TRBV7-3	CASSLTPSRNTEAFF
TRBJ2-2	TRBV5-1	CASSPEQGAAGELFF
TRBJ1-2	TRBV25-1	CASSEYSAAYGYTF
TRBJ1-2	TRBV28	CTTKVDRVLYGYTF
TRBJ1-5	TRBV6-1	CATQDHWGNGNQPQHF
TRBJ1-1	TRBV12-3/TRBV12-4	CASSLRVRDTEAFF
TRBJ2-4	TRBV19	CASSILTGGMDIQYF
TRBJ2-2	TRBV29-1	CSVGLAGYTGELFF
TRBJ2-7	TRBV27	CASSLNFYEQYF
TRBJ2-5	TRBV9	CASSVEAREETQYF
TRBJ1-2	TRBV5-1	CASSYSTGGSGGYTF
TRBJ2-7	TRBV7-9	CASSLSTMAHEQYF
TRBJ2-1	TRBV7-6	CASSPYVTENEQFF
TRBJ2-1	TRBV7-8	CASSFRWGVPNNEQFF
TRBJ2-5	TRBV7-6	CASSLGGQIQETQYF
TRBJ2-1	TRBV7-2	CASSPGQRYNEQFF
TRBJ2-6	TRBV7-2	CASSLNAGPSSGANVLTF
TRBJ1-1	TRBV29-1	CSVPGAFF
TRBJ2-2	TRBV20-1	CSARNEDTGELFF
TRBJ2-7	TRBV6-5	CASNSPTYEQYF
TRBJ2-5	TRBV5-5	CASSLEVGLGQETQYF
TRBJ2-1	TRBV5-6	CASSLSSGFIYNEQFF
TRBJ1-2	TRBV12-5	CATPGGAINYGYTF
TRBJ2-7	TRBV29-1	CSVSGGLSSYEQYF
TRBJ2-1	TRBV12-3/TRBV12-4	CASKDRSNNEQFF
TRBJ2-1	TRBV6-2/TRBV6-3	CASSYIPGLAGGRSYNEQFF
TRBJ2-2	TRBV11-2	CASSLYGGGANTGELFF
TRBJ2-7	TRBV29-1	CSVEALAGFGEQYF
TRBJ1-2	TRBV7-3	CASSQKAVPYGYTF
TRBJ1-2	TRBV4-3	CASSRSDRENYGYTF
TRBJ1-4	TRBV27	CASSLSRVANEKLFF
TRBJ2-7	TRBV7-2	CASSFGHSVEQYF
TRBJ2-7	TRBV7-8	CASRKDPGTAPAEQYF
TRBJ2-4	TRBV29-1	CSVEDRLEGNIQYF
TRBJ1-1	TRBV7-9	CASSQPGDRVNTEAFF
TRBJ1-1	TRBV2	CASSHRGGGTEAFF
TRBJ1-5	TRBV7-9	CASSLGAGPLNQPQHF
TRBJ1-2	TRBV6-6	CASPRDRGIEGYTF
TRBJ2-1	TRBV7-9	CASSLARLAGASNEQFF
TRBJ2-1	TRBV2	CASSVGTSVSVEQFF
TRBJ1-5	TRBV6-2/TRBV6-3	CASSYPVQPQHF
TRBJ1-1	TRBV15	CATSRESLNTEAFF
TRBJ2-7	TRBV7-6	CASSVSGGAFYEQYF
TRBJ2-5	TRBV28	CASITGTPQETQYF
TRBJ2-3	TRBV6-5	CASSYDQGPPRTDTQYF